This T cell receptor (beta chain) is drawn from a study of blood T cell repertoires in COVID-19. Looking at the study overall: PBMCs, B-cell-depleted T cells, or T cells provided the cDNA or gDNA that made up the material.

Original handling: Reference gene primer amplification in the assay estimated nucleated cell counts. Profiling relied on immunoSEQ multiplex PCR, and the TCRdb table lists in-frame clones only, not all of them. V, J and clone size are taken as reported in that table, and D and trimming were inferred from the DNA itself. Among fewer than 65,000 clones listed, roughly 80% were seen once. The CDR3 spans 15 residues. The V segment lost 4 bases and the J segment 4 bases; nucleotides outside the gene matches: 9. CDR1 is SGHNT, CDR2 YYREEE, per germline (reference sequence). The rearrangement uses TRBV5-4 and TRBJ1-1, with 8 nucleotides matching TRBD1. What was sequenced was peripheral blood. This TCR derives from a human donor in a cohort sampled during active COVID-19. The CDR3 nucleotides are TGTGCCAGCAGCGGGAGACAGGGGATGGGCACTGAAGCTTTCTTT. Translating it yields CASSGRQGMGTEAFF. The whole variable domain, remainder taken from reference TRBV5-4 and TRBJ1-1, is ETGVTQSPTHLIKTRGQQVTLRCSSQSGHNTVSWYQQALGQGPQFIFQYYREEENGRGNFPPRFSGLQFPNYSSELNVNALELDDSALYLCASSGRQGMGTEAFFGQGTRLTVV.